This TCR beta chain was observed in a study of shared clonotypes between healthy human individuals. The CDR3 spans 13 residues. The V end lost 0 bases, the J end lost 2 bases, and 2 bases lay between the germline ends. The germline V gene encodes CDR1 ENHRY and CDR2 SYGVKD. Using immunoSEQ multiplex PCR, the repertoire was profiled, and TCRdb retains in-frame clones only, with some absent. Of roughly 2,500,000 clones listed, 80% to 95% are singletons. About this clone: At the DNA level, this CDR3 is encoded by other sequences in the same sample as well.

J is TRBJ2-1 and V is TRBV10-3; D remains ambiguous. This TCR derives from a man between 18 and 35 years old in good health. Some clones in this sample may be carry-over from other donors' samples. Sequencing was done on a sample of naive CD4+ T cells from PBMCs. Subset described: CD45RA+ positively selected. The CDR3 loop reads CAISESTYNEQFF. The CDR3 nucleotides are TGTGCCATCAGTGAGTCAACCTACAATGAGCAGTTCTTC.